The 32 T cell receptor beta chains given below trace back to one sample, sequenced in a study of shared clonotypes between healthy human individuals. This table comes from immunoSEQ multiplex PCR, and its TCRdb copy is limited to in-frame clones, with some not included. Of some 2,000,000 clones in the sample, more than 90% were seen once. Sample: naive CD4+ T cells sorted from blood. Subset specified: CD45RA+ positively selected. The receptors originated from a man younger than 30 in good health.

This clone was seen only once. The chain has TRBV11-2 and TRBJ2-3; D is perhaps TRBD2 (5 bases). V lost 5 bases, J lost 0 bases, and 12 bases lay in between. The CDR3 is 15 residues long. Per the germline V gene, CDR1 is SGHAT and CDR2 is FQNNGV. For the CDR3, the DNA is TGTGCCAGCAGCCCAGTCGGCGGGAGCACAGATACGCAGTATTTT. This translates into CASSPVGGSTDTQYF.

The chain links TRBV10-3 to TRBJ2-3; D tentatively fits TRBD1 or TRBD2 (6 bases each). This CDR3 contains 15 residues. Per the germline V gene, CDR1 is ENHRY and CDR2 is SYGVKD. Trimming left V 2 bases short and J 5 bases short, with 14 bases between. The CDR3: CAISEHGGLGDTQYF. As DNA, the CDR3 is TGTGCCATCAGTGAGCATGGGGGGCTGGGAGATACGCAGTATTTT.

In regard to this clone: The sample carries other DNA sequences with the same CDR3. The chain recombines TRBV30 with TRBJ1-2, with unresolved D. The V end lost 1 base, the J end lost 2 bases, and 5 bases lay between the germline ends. Germline V lookup: CDR1 GTSNPN, CDR2 SVGIG (reference sequence). CDR3 length: 12 amino acids. CDR3 sequence (DNA): TGTGCCTGGAGTGGGCTGAACTATGGCTACACCTTC. This sequence encodes CAWSGLNYGYTF.

The rearrangement uses TRBV6-1 and TRBJ1-2; D gene uncertain. This CDR3 is 15 amino acids long. From germline, CDR1 is MNHNS and CDR2 SASEGT. V was pared by 1 base and J by 1 base, with 10 bases between. The DNA for the CDR3 is TGTGCCAGCAGTGAAGAAAGGAAAAATAACTATGGCTACACCTTC. This sequence encodes CASSEERKNNYGYTF.

This clone was observed a few times. The identical CDR3 is also encoded by other nucleotide sequences in the sample. V usage is TRBV20-1 and J usage is TRBJ2-5, with no clear D. From germline, CDR1 is DFQATT and CDR2 SNEGSKA (reference sequence). The V end was cut by 7 bases, the J end by 4 bases, with 4 bases between. The CDR3 loop spans 9 amino acids. The CDR3 sequence is CSVGETQYF. CDR3 in DNA: TGCAGTGTAGGAGAGACCCAGTACTTC.

The rearrangement links TRBV7-8 to TRBJ2-1; TRBD2 might be the D (6 bases). Germline-derived CDR1 and CDR2 are SGHVS and FQNEAQ. Deletions cut 2 bases from V and 7 bases from J, with 15 bases between. The CDR3 spans 15 residues. This chain's CDR3 is CASSLRVGGENEQFF. CDR3 nucleotides: TGTGCCAGCAGCTTAAGGGTGGGAGGAGAGAATGAGCAGTTCTTC.

The J gene is TRBJ1-2, the V gene TRBV29-1, with D possibly being TRBD1 (6 bases). Germline V gives CDR1 SQVTM, CDR2 ANQGSEA. This CDR3 has 11 amino acids. Trimming took 6 bases from V and 7 from J, leaving 12 bases between them. The CDR3, as DNA: TGCAGCGTACTACAGGGTTTTGGCTACACCTTC. It yields the protein CSVLQGFGYTF.

CDR3 amino acids: CASSLAGLMQYF. CDR3 nucleotides: TGTGCCAGCAGCTTGGCCGGTCTTATGCAGTACTTC. The rearrangement joins TRBV5-4 to TRBJ2-7; no clear D. CDR1 is SGHNT, CDR2 YYREEE, per germline (reference sequence). V was pared by 0 bases and J by 9 bases, with 10 bases between. This CDR3 is 12 amino acids long.

The V and J genes are TRBV10-3 and TRBJ2-3, with 10 bases identical to TRBD2. The CDR3 runs to 16 residues. Germline values: CDR1 ENHRY, CDR2 SYGVKD. J lost 1 base, V lost 7 bases, and 8 bases had no gene match. CDR3 residues: CAIKLAGRVGTDTQYF. CDR3 sequence (DNA): TGTGCCATCAAACTAGCGGGACGGGTTGGCACAGATACGCAGTATTTT.

V usage is TRBV6-5 and J usage is TRBJ2-7; TRBD2 agrees at 8 bases. Looked up from germline, CDR1 is MNHEY and CDR2 is SVGAGI. The CDR3 spans 15 residues. The trim removed 5 bases at V and 4 bases at J, leaving 10 bases unmatched. In nucleotides, the CDR3 is TGTGCCAGCAGTCTAAAGCCGGGACTAGGGTACGAGCAGTACTTC. This gives the protein CASSLKPGLGYEQYF.

This clone appeared once. The chain recombines TRBV28 with TRBJ1-5; D may be TRBD1 (5 bases). The germline V and J ends were trimmed by 7 bases and 8 bases, with 18 bases remaining between them. In germline, CDR1 is MDHEN, CDR2 SYDVKM. There are 14 residues in the CDR3. CDR3 amino acids: CASNPEAGKKPQHF. CDR3 nucleotides: TGTGCCAGCAACCCTGAGGCAGGGAAGAAGCCCCAGCATTTT.

This sequence joins TRBV6-5 and TRBJ2-7; D is tentatively TRBD1 or TRBD2 (5 bases each). Germline V lookup: CDR1 MNHEY, CDR2 SVGAGI. Trimming shortened V by 7 bases and J by 6 bases, and 19 bases separated the two germline ends. CDR3 length: 14 residues. DNA for the CDR3: TGTGCCAGCACGCGAGGGGTGGGCGGCGGCGAGCAGTACTTC. As protein: CASTRGVGGGEQYF.

The genes are TRBV4-2 and TRBJ2-7; TRBD2 agrees at 10 bases. The CDR3 loop spans 18 amino acids. Germline-derived CDR1 and CDR2 are LGHNA and YNFKEQ. V was pared by 3 bases and J by 1 base, with 12 bases of the junction left unmatched. CDR3 bases: TGTGCCAGCAGCCACGAGACGTCATGGACTAGCGGTTCCTACGAGCAGTACTTC. Amino acids: CASSHETSWTSGSYEQYF.

This rearrangement joins TRBV9 to TRBJ2-7; no definite D call. The V and J ends lost 0 bases and 2 bases respectively, with 6 bases between them. In germline, CDR1 is SGDLS, CDR2 YYNGEE. There are 13 residues in the CDR3. Here the CDR3 DNA reads TGTGCCAGCAGCGTAGGCACCACCTACGAGCAGTACTTC. This translates into CASSVGTTYEQYF.

The chain is built from TRBV18 and TRBJ2-2, with 11 bases that match TRBD2. The length of the CDR3 is 15 residues. V shed 3 bases, J shed 6 bases, and the junction held 3 bases outside the gene matches. Per germline, CDR1 KGHSH and CDR2 LQKENI. The DNA of the CDR3 is TGTGCCAGCTCACCGACTAGCGGGACCTCCGGGGAGCTGTTTTTT. This codes for CASSPTSGTSGELFF.

V is TRBV18 and J is TRBJ2-5; possibly TRBD2 for D (6 bases). CDR1 KGHSH and CDR2 LQKENI come from the germline V gene. This CDR3 has 14 amino acids. The V end was cut by 6 bases, the J end by 4 bases, with 15 bases between. The CDR3 loop is CASSISRGGETQYF. CDR3 sequence (DNA): TGTGCCAGCTCCATCTCGCGGGGCGGAGAGACCCAGTACTTC.

This sequence joins TRBV6-5 and TRBJ2-5, with D unresolved. Trimming pared 8 bases from V and 2 bases from J, leaving 9 bases between. This CDR3 region has 12 residues. CDR1 is MNHEY and CDR2 is SVGAGI in the germline V gene. In DNA form, the CDR3 reads TGTGCCAGCCGCCCCCCACAAGAGACCCAGTACTTC. Encoded protein: CASRPPQETQYF.

The chain links TRBV18 to TRBJ2-7; D is undetermined. The CDR3 consists of 13 residues. Germline loops: CDR1 KGHSH, CDR2 LQKENI. V shed 0 bases and J shed 6 bases, with 9 bases lying between them. In DNA form, the CDR3 reads TGTGCCAGCTCACCACCGGAACGGCGCGAGCAGTACTTC. Translating it yields CASSPPERREQYF.

The chain's CDR3 is CASSFVQGKANTEAFF. Here the CDR3 DNA reads TGTGCCAGCAGCTTTGTACAGGGGAAGGCGAACACTGAAGCTTTCTTT. The chain combines TRBV13 with TRBJ1-1, with TRBD1 identical over 7 bases. Losses at the gene ends were 3 bases for V and 1 base for J; bases not matched to a gene: 8. The CDR3 consists of 16 residues. Per germline, CDR1 PRHDT and CDR2 FYEKMQ (reference sequence).

V usage is TRBV11-3 and J usage is TRBJ2-3; D is unclear. Germline CDR1 is SGHNT and CDR2 is YENEEA. The V and J ends lost 5 bases and 1 base respectively, with 16 bases between them. The CDR3 spans 16 residues. CDR3 sequence reads: CASSVKAALGTDTQYF. The DNA of the CDR3 is TGTGCCAGCAGCGTCAAGGCCGCCTTGGGCACAGATACGCAGTATTTT.

The chain recombines TRBV30 with TRBJ1-6, with D possibly being TRBD1 (5 bases). V was clipped by 4 bases and J by 8 bases, with 12 bases between them. In germline, CDR1 is GTSNPN, CDR2 SVGIG (reference sequence). CDR3 length: 13 residues. The CDR3 DNA reads as TGTGCCTGGAATAGACAGTTTGATTCACCCCTCCACTTT. It codes for CAWNRQFDSPLHF.

The chain couples TRBV28 to TRBJ2-7, with D perhaps TRBD1 or TRBD2 (5 bases each). CDR1 and CDR2 from the germline V gene are MDHEN and SYDVKM. V shed 1 base and J shed 9 bases, with 16 bases lying between them. This CDR3 region has 14 residues. The CDR3 sequence is CASSLYFPGLGQYF. The CDR3 DNA follows: TGTGCCAGCAGTTTATACTTCCCGGGGCTGGGGCAGTACTTC.

The chain employs TRBV29-1 and TRBJ1-1, with a weak D call TRBD1 (5 bases). V lost 0 bases and J lost 3, with 14 bases in between. The CDR3 loop spans 15 amino acids. The germline V gene encodes CDR1 SQVTM and CDR2 ANQGSEA. The CDR3 region has the DNA TGCAGCGTTGAAGATCTCGGGACCGGAGACACTGAAGCTTTCTTT. It specifies CSVEDLGTGDTEAFF. Drawing the rest from reference TRBV29-1 and TRBJ1-1, the complete variable domain is SAVISQKPSRDICQRGTSLTIQCQVDSQVTMMFWYRQQPGQSLTLIATANQGSEATYESGFVIDKFPISRPNLTFSTLTVSNMSPEDSSIYLCSVEDLGTGDTEAFFGQGTRLTVV.

The chain uses TRBV5-1 and TRBJ1-3, with a possible D match to TRBD1 (6 bases). In germline, CDR1 is SGHRS, CDR2 YFSETQ. The V end was cut by 0 bases, the J end by 6 bases, with 16 bases between. The CDR3 contains 16 residues. CDR3 nucleotide sequence: TGCGCCAGCAGCTTGGTCACAGGGAGGGCGAAAAACACCATATATTTT. Translating it yields CASSLVTGRAKNTIYF.

The CDR3 DNA reads TGCGCCAGCAGTGAAATAGGAAGGGTACCCGCAAATACGCAGTATTTT. It yields the protein CASSEIGRVPANTQYF. The chain carries TRBV10-2 and TRBJ2-3, with no clear D. V gave up 3 bases and J gave up 7 bases, with 20 bases separating them. The germline CDR1 and CDR2 sequences are WSHSY and SAAADI. The CDR3 spans 16 residues.

The chain combines TRBV6-6 with TRBJ2-2, with D perhaps TRBD2 (6 bases). The CDR3 has 14 residues. Germline-derived CDR1 and CDR2 are MNHNY and SVGAGI (reference sequence). Trimming removed 6 bases from V and 2 bases from J, with 10 bases in between. The CDR3 spells CASRRGENTGELFF. The DNA of the CDR3 is TGTGCCAGCAGGCGGGGCGAAAACACCGGGGAGCTGTTTTTT.

The rearrangement links TRBV13 to TRBJ1-4; the D is unclear. The CDR3 loop spans 14 amino acids. Germline CDR1 PRHDT, CDR2 FYEKMQ (reference sequence). Trimming pared 5 bases from V and 8 bases from J, leaving 15 bases between. The CDR3 here is CASSHLGRREKLFF. CDR3 in DNA: TGTGCCAGCAGCCATCTGGGCCGGCGGGAAAAACTGTTTTTT.

The genes are TRBV28 and TRBJ1-6; D not resolved. Germline CDR1 MDHEN, CDR2 SYDVKM. CDR3 length: 16 amino acids. V lost 6 bases and J lost 1, with 13 bases in between. The CDR3 reads CASSYFSGSYNSPLHF. As DNA, the CDR3 is TGTGCCAGCAGCTATTTCTCGGGGTCCTATAATTCACCCCTCCACTTT.

On this clone: The same CDR3 can be traced to other DNA sequences in this sample. The chain has TRBV5-1 and TRBJ1-2, with D perhaps matching TRBD1 (6 bases). V lost 3 bases and J lost 2, with 8 bases in between. In germline, CDR1 is SGHRS, CDR2 YFSETQ. The CDR3 loop spans 13 amino acids. This CDR3 reads CASSSGGNYGYTF. Written as DNA, the CDR3 is TGCGCCAGCAGCTCTGGGGGCAACTATGGCTACACCTTC. Full variable domain (missing parts from reference TRBV5-1 and TRBJ1-2): KAGVTQTPRYLIKTRGQQVTLSCSPISGHRSVSWYQQTPGQGLQFLFEYFSETQRNKGNFPGRFSGRQFSNSRSEMNVSTLELGDSALYLCASSSGGNYGYTFGSGTRLTVV.

Concerning this clone itself: Additional DNA sequences in this sample encode the identical CDR3. This sequence joins TRBV20-1 and TRBJ2-5, with D perhaps TRBD2 (5 bases). The germline gives CDR1 DFQATT, CDR2 SNEGSKA (reference sequence). The ends were cut back, 3 bases at V and 5 bases at J, with 7 bases in the middle. CDR3 length: 11 amino acids. In DNA, the CDR3 is TGCAGTGCTAGCCCGGGGGAGACCCAGTACTTC. Its translation is CSASPGETQYF.

This rearrangement joins TRBV7-2 to TRBJ1-6, with 12 bases that match TRBD1. The CDR3 totals 17 residues. Trimming removed 1 base from V and 11 bases from J; junction bases left unmatched: 9. Germline V gives CDR1 SGHTA, CDR2 FQGNSA. DNA for the CDR3: TGTGCCAGCAGCTTAGAAGGGACAGGGGGCCGGACGGCACCCCTCCACTTT. It specifies CASSLEGTGGRTAPLHF.

This chain joins TRBV5-6 and TRBJ1-2, with D tentatively TRBD1 (5 bases). Germline V gives CDR1 SGHDT, CDR2 YYEEEE. The CDR3 length is 13 residues. V dropped 4 bases and J dropped 6 bases, with 13 bases sitting between them. CDR3 loop: CASSRGHADGYTF. The CDR3 bases are TGTGCCAGCAGCCGAGGACATGCTGATGGCTACACCTTC.